These 23 T cell receptor beta chains were sequenced from one sample in a study of beta chain features in type 1 diabetes. Antigen specificity for these receptors is unknown. Study-wide findings and caveats: Patients with Type 1 diabetes showed moderately but significantly shorter TCRB CDR3s in all four CD4+ subsets.

Every bit of the isolated RNA underwent reverse transcription, so sequencing read expressed TCRB transcripts. Only in-frame clones appear in the TCRdb table, and some are missing; sequencing was by immunoSEQ multiplex PCR. The data contain about 150,000 clones, around 10% of them singletons. Sequencing was carried out using central memory CD4+ T cells from blood. The source of these receptors is a man aged 25-45 years with type 1 diabetes.

The chain joins TRBV7-6 to TRBJ2-5; no definite D call. The CDR3 is made up of 12 amino acids. Trimming removed 2 bases from V and 5 bases from J, with 6 bases in between. CDR1 is SGHVS, CDR2 FNYEAQ, per germline. The DNA of the CDR3 is TGTGCCAGCAGCTTATCCGCGGAGACCCAGTACTTC. It translates to CASSLSAETQYF.

The V and J genes are TRBV7-6 and TRBJ2-3; 7 nucleotides line up with TRBD1. The germline V gene encodes CDR1 SGHVS and CDR2 FNYEAQ. V lost 5 bases and J lost 2; bases outside the gene matches: 7. The CDR3 totals 15 residues. The CDR3 coding sequence is TGTGCCAGCAGCCTCCCGACAGGGTACACAGATACGCAGTATTTT. This translates into CASSLPTGYTDTQYF.

This clone was detected only a few times. The V call is TRBV29-1, the J call TRBJ1-2, with 8 positions matching TRBD1. Trimming at V came to 5 bases and at J to 6 bases, leaving 8 bases not matched to a gene. Germline V gene data show CDR1 as SQVTM and CDR2 as ANQGSEA. This CDR3 comprises 13 residues. The CDR3 DNA reads as TGCAGCGTTCTCAGGGGGCGCGAGGATGGCTACACCTTC. Translating gives CSVLRGREDGYTF.

This clone appeared a few times. In the same sample, other DNA sequences code for this CDR3. The chain couples TRBV2 to TRBJ2-5; possibly TRBD1 for D (6 bases). The CDR3 contains 13 residues. V lost 3 bases to trimming and J lost 5 bases, with 10 bases between them. Germline values: CDR1 SNHLY, CDR2 FYNNEI. Here the CDR3 reads CASSDGGRETQYF. In nucleotides, the CDR3 is TGTGCCAGCAGTGATGGGGGCCGGGAGACCCAGTACTTC.

This clone was found a few times. The rearrangement links TRBV5-1 to TRBJ2-7, with D possibly being TRBD2 (6 bases). Per germline, CDR1 SGHRS and CDR2 YFSETQ. Trimming removed 0 bases from V and 7 bases from J, with 14 bases in between. The CDR3 consists of 14 residues. The CDR3 DNA sequence: TGCGCCAGCAGCTTGGTCCCGGGAGTAGGGGAGCAGTACTTC. Residues: CASSLVPGVGEQYF.

V gene TRBV28 combines with J gene TRBJ2-7, with TRBD2 identical over 10 bases. Germline CDR1 is MDHEN and CDR2 is SYDVKM. The V and J ends lost 5 bases and 4 bases, in that order; junction bases with no gene match: 11. The CDR3 consists of 16 residues. CDR3 coding DNA: TGTGCCAGCAGTCGCCGCTTAAGCGGGAGGGCGTACGAGCAGTACTTC. Protein: CASSRRLSGRAYEQYF.

The V and J genes are TRBV28 and TRBJ2-1; 8 bases line up with TRBD2. Germline assignment: CDR1 MDHEN and CDR2 SYDVKM. V was pared by 8 bases and J by 9 bases, with 9 bases of the junction left unmatched. The CDR3 has 13 residues. The CDR3 loop is CASRRLAGSEQFF. CDR3 DNA sequence: TGTGCCAGCCGTAGGCTAGCGGGCTCTGAGCAGTTCTTC.

This clone was seen only a few times. The chain employs TRBV10-3 and TRBJ1-2, with 7 bases identical to TRBD1. Germline CDR1 and CDR2: ENHRY and SYGVKD. This CDR3 comprises 16 residues. The trim removed 6 bases at V and 6 bases at J, leaving 16 bases unmatched. CDR3 region: CAISRKTYRGANGYTF. The DNA for the CDR3 is TGTGCCATCAGCCGAAAAACCTACAGGGGAGCGAATGGCTACACCTTC.

This clone was counted only a few times. The sample holds other DNA sequences that translate to the same CDR3. V and J are TRBV28 and TRBJ1-5; D ambiguous. V lost 4 bases, J lost 2 bases, and 12 bases lay in between. Germline CDR1 is MDHEN and CDR2 is SYDVKM. This CDR3 spans 15 amino acids. The CDR3, as DNA: TGTGCCAGCAGTTCCCCGCGCCGGGGCAATCAGCCCCAGCATTTT. Amino acid sequence: CASSSPRRGNQPQHF.

This clone occurred a few times. This chain joins TRBV9 and TRBJ2-1, with a weak D call TRBD2 (6 bases). Germline V gene sequence: CDR1 SGDLS, CDR2 YYNGEE. CDR3 length equals 15 residues. V was pared by 5 bases and J by 4 bases, with 16 bases between. In DNA form, the CDR3 reads TGTGCCAGCAGGAAGACCGGGACTGGATACAATGAGCAGTTCTTC. This translates into CASRKTGTGYNEQFF.

The CDR3 nucleotides are TGCGCCAGCGGTCCACAGGGGGAGACCGGGGAGCTGTTTTTT. Its translation is CASGPQGETGELFF. J is TRBJ2-2 and V is TRBV5-1, with 8 bases aligning to TRBD1. CDR1 and CDR2 from the germline V gene are SGHRS and YFSETQ. This CDR3 comprises 14 residues. V lost 7 bases and J lost 5; bases outside the gene matches: 7.

This clone was seen only a few times. The J gene is TRBJ2-3, the V gene TRBV20-1; D is unresolved. Trimming stripped 4 bases from V and 2 bases from J, with 4 bases between. Germline-derived CDR1 and CDR2 are DFQATT and SNEGSKA (reference sequence). CDR3 size: 11 residues. Written as DNA, the CDR3 is TGCAGTGCTATATACACAGATACGCAGTATTTT. Protein sequence: CSAIYTDTQYF.

The J gene is TRBJ2-3, the V gene TRBV5-1; D remains unclear. With 0 bases removed from V and 2 bases from J, the gap between germline ends came to 7 bases. Germline V gene sequence: CDR1 SGHRS, CDR2 YFSETQ. The length of the CDR3 is 14 residues. The CDR3 DNA is TGCGCCAGCAGCTTGGGGGCCCCCACAGATACGCAGTATTTT. Amino acids: CASSLGAPTDTQYF.

A few counts support this clone. The CDR3 loop is CASSVQGGGETQYF. CDR3 sequence (DNA): TGTGCCAGCAGCGTCCAGGGGGGCGGGGAGACCCAGTACTTC. The V call is TRBV7-9, the J call TRBJ2-5, with TRBD1 as a possible D gene (7 bases). The CDR3 length is 14 residues. Trimming took 5 bases from V and 5 from J, leaving 15 bases between them. Germline assignment: CDR1 SEHNR and CDR2 FQNEAQ (reference sequence).

V usage is TRBV4-1 and J usage is TRBJ2-5, with TRBD1 identical over 7 bases. J lost 5 bases, V lost 1 base, and 4 bases had no gene match. Germline CDR1 MGHRA, CDR2 YSYEKL. The CDR3 length is 14 residues. In DNA form, the CDR3 reads TGCGCCAGCAGCCAAGTAGGGGGCACGGAGACCCAGTACTTC. Encoded protein: CASSQVGGTETQYF.

A few counts support this clone. V usage is TRBV7-9 and J usage is TRBJ2-6; 10 nucleotides agree with TRBD1. V lost 0 bases, J lost 3 bases, and 2 bases stayed unmatched. The V gene's germline CDR1 is SEHNR and CDR2 FQNEAQ (reference sequence). The length of the CDR3 is 17 residues. CDR3 loop: CASSLATGGLGANVLTF. CDR3 DNA sequence: TGTGCCAGCAGCTTAGCGACAGGGGGCCTTGGGGCCAACGTCCTGACTTTC.

The genes are TRBV2 and TRBJ1-5, with a possible D match to TRBD1 (6 bases). V dropped 6 bases and J dropped 4 bases, with 10 bases sitting between them. The CDR3 length is 13 residues. Germline-derived CDR1 and CDR2 are SNHLY and FYNNEI. The CDR3 DNA reads TGTGCCAGCAGACAGGGAGGGAATCAGCCCCAGCATTTT. It codes for CASRQGGNQPQHF.

This clone came up a few times. The chain couples TRBV13 to TRBJ2-7; 9 nucleotides line up with TRBD1. The length of the CDR3 is 13 residues. Germline CDR1 and CDR2: PRHDT and FYEKMQ (reference sequence). The J segment lost 7 bases and the V segment lost 6 bases, leaving 7 bases of the junction unmatched. This CDR3 is CASRQQGAREQYF. DNA for the CDR3: TGTGCCAGCAGGCAACAGGGGGCGCGTGAGCAGTACTTC.

Here the CDR3 reads CAISGTRATDTQYF. The DNA for the CDR3 is TGTGCCATCTCCGGGACTAGGGCCACAGATACGCAGTATTTT. The V call is TRBV28, the J call TRBJ2-3; 8 bases line up with TRBD2. This CDR3 comprises 14 residues. The V gene end was trimmed by 10 bases and the J gene end by 2 bases; junction bases not matched to a gene: 8. CDR1 and CDR2 (germline): MDHEN, SYDVKM.

The chain has TRBV29-1 and TRBJ1-2; 10 positions agree with TRBD1. This CDR3 spans 12 amino acids. Trimming cost V 5 bases and J 6 bases; bases outside gene matches: 3. The germline CDR1 and CDR2 sequences are SQVTM and ANQGSEA. The CDR3 reads CSVRGQGHGYTF. CDR3 DNA: TGCAGCGTTAGGGGACAGGGGCATGGCTACACCTTC.

This chain links TRBV2 with TRBJ1-4, with D unresolved. The CDR3 has 12 residues. Germline V gives CDR1 SNHLY, CDR2 FYNNEI. Trimming pared 0 bases from V and 8 bases from J, leaving 4 bases between. In nucleotides, the CDR3 is TGTGCCAGCAGTGAAGCGCGCGAAAAACTGTTTTTT. Amino acid sequence: CASSEAREKLFF.

The rearrangement uses TRBV5-1 and TRBJ2-2, with 10 bases identical to TRBD2. This CDR3 is built from 16 residues. V was clipped by 2 bases and J by 6 bases; unmatched bases: 7. Per the germline V gene, CDR1 is SGHRS and CDR2 is YFSETQ. The CDR3 loop reads CASSFRSGRAAGELFF. CDR3 nucleotides: TGCGCCAGCAGCTTCCGCAGCGGGAGGGCCGCCGGGGAGCTGTTTTTT.

The CDR3 coding sequence is TGTGCCAGCACGGTGCCAACGGGGAACACTGAAGCTTTCTTT. Translation gives CASTVPTGNTEAFF. The V and J genes are TRBV28 and TRBJ1-1; D is uncertain. Germline CDR1 reads MDHEN; CDR2 reads SYDVKM. V dropped 7 bases and J dropped 1 base, with 13 bases sitting between them. This CDR3 is 14 amino acids long.